A single sample is the source of the 28 T cell receptor beta chains below, sequenced in a study of CD8 T cells in Susac syndrome. Random hexamers primed reverse transcription of about 0.45 to 1 ug RNA. TCRdb itself ran the immunoSEQ multiplex PCR reads through MiXCR, one entry per CDR3 protein. The data hold about 22,000 distinct CDR3 sequences, with approximately 93% observed a single time. The sample was CD8+ T cells from PBMCs. The receptor set was obtained from a human donor in good health.

About this clonotype: Germline and junction disagree at one end, which may indicate a read error. The rearrangement links TRBV12-3 or TRBV12-4 to TRBJ2-1, with 9 bases that match TRBD2. The CDR3 is 17 residues long. CDR3 protein: CAGSFTPGLAIKNEQFF. CDR3 nucleotide sequence: TGTGCCGGCAGTTTTACACCGGGACTAGCTATTAAGAATGAGCAGTTCTTC.

This sequence joins TRBV20-1 and TRBJ1-4; 9 nucleotides match TRBD1. V dropped 6 bases and J dropped 0; count of bases not matched to a gene: 8. Germline CDR1 DFQATT, CDR2 SNEGSKA (reference sequence). The CDR3 consists of 16 residues. In DNA, the CDR3 is TGCAGTGCGGAACGGGACAGGGATTCAACTAATGAAAAACTGTTTTTT. This codes for CSAERDRDSTNEKLFF.

The chain joins TRBV7-9 to TRBJ1-3; D unclear. The CDR3 has 13 residues. The germline V gene has CDR1 SEHNR and CDR2 FQNEAQ (reference sequence). The ends were cut back, 4 bases at V and 0 bases at J, with 4 bases in the middle. The CDR3 loop is CASSSFSGNTIYF. The CDR3 nucleotides read TGTGCCAGCAGCTCCTTCTCTGGAAACACCATATATTTT.

The J gene is TRBJ2-1, the V gene TRBV6-5, with D unresolved. The CDR3 spans 15 residues. Germline V gives CDR1 MNHEY, CDR2 SVGAGI. Trimming left V 2 bases short and J 2 bases short, with 10 bases between. This chain's CDR3 is CASSYGDTTYNEQFF. The CDR3, as DNA: TGTGCCAGCAGTTACGGGGATACCACCTACAATGAGCAGTTCTTC.

The chain employs TRBV4-3 and TRBJ2-2; no firm D call. The CDR3 length is 15 residues. Germline V CDR1 and CDR2: LGHNA, YSLEER. V shed 1 base and J shed 5 bases, with 11 bases lying between them. The CDR3 DNA follows: TGCGCCAGCAGCCAAGCGGAGTCGAGGACCGGGGAGCTGTTTTTT. As protein: CASSQAESRTGELFF.

The chain carries TRBV27 and TRBJ2-7, with TRBD2 matching over 7 bases. The V gene's germline CDR1 is MNHEY and CDR2 SMNVEV (reference sequence). The trim removed 2 bases at V and 1 base at J, leaving 5 bases unmatched. This CDR3 has 15 residues. CDR3 nucleotide sequence: TGTGCCAGCAGTTTAAGGGGAGGGGAATCCTACGAGCAGTACTTC. It yields the protein CASSLRGGESYEQYF.

The chain couples TRBV6-1 to TRBJ2-5, with TRBD2 matching over 11 bases. CDR3 length: 15 amino acids. After removal of 1 base from V and 2 bases from J, the junction contained 0 bases not matched to a gene. In germline, CDR1 is MNHNS, CDR2 SASEGT. The CDR3 coding sequence is TGTGCCAGCAGTGAAGTAGCGGGGGGGCAAGAGACCCAGTACTTC. It is translated as CASSEVAGGQETQYF.

The rearrangement links TRBV19 to TRBJ1-2; unclear D gene. V lost 9 bases, J lost 2 bases, and 13 bases lay in between. There are 13 residues in the CDR3. Germline V lookup: CDR1 LNHDA, CDR2 SQIVND (reference sequence). The CDR3 nucleotides read TGTGCCAGCAGAACTGACGGGAACTATGGCTACACCTTC. This encodes CASRTDGNYGYTF.

The chain joins TRBV20-1 to TRBJ2-5, with D perhaps TRBD1 (6 bases). There are 14 residues in the CDR3. CDR1 DFQATT and CDR2 SNEGSKA come from the germline V gene (reference sequence). Trimming removed 1 base at V and 2 bases at J, with 11 bases between. The CDR3 DNA is TGCAGTGCTAGAGTGGGGGCCCCACAAGAGACCCAGTACTTC. This gives the protein CSARVGAPQETQYF.

The count of this clonotype is one. CDR3 region: CASSVDGARDEQYF. CDR3 sequence (DNA): TGTGCCAGCAGCGTAGACGGAGCTAGGGACGAGCAGTACTTC. This chain connects TRBV9 to TRBJ2-7; D remains unclear. Germline CDR1 and CDR2: SGDLS and YYNGEE. Trimming stripped 0 bases from V and 5 bases from J, with 12 bases between. CDR3 size: 14 residues.

The V gene is TRBV27, the J gene TRBJ1-1, with D possibly TRBD1 on 6 matching bases. The V gene lost 0 bases and the J gene lost 2 bases, with 10 bases spanning the gap. This CDR3 comprises 15 residues. Germline CDR1 MNHEY, CDR2 SMNVEV (reference sequence). The CDR3 loop reads CASSLSDSANTEAFF. The CDR3 bases are TGTGCCAGCAGTTTATCGGACAGTGCTAACACTGAAGCTTTCTTT.

The rearrangement joins TRBV20-1 to TRBJ1-2, with a weak D call TRBD1 (5 bases). Germline V gene lookup returns CDR1 DFQATT and CDR2 SNEGSKA (reference sequence). With 6 bases removed from V and 8 bases from J, the gap between germline ends came to 16 bases. This CDR3 is 12 amino acids long. CDR3 in amino acids: CSASWTQPGYTF. The DNA of the CDR3 is TGCAGTGCATCTTGGACACAGCCCGGCTACACCTTC.

The V gene is TRBV4-3, the J gene TRBJ2-2; D ambiguous. Germline V gives CDR1 LGHNA, CDR2 YSLEER. The CDR3 runs 17 residues. Trimming removed 1 base at V and 4 bases at J, with 16 bases between. In DNA, the CDR3 is TGCGCCAGCAGCCAAGGGCTAAAACGGGCCACCACCGGGGAGCTGTTTTTT. Its protein is CASSQGLKRATTGELFF.

This sequence joins TRBV29-1 and TRBJ1-5, with D maybe TRBD1 (5 bases). This CDR3 spans 13 amino acids. CDR1 is SQVTM and CDR2 is ANQGSEA in the germline V gene. V was clipped by 4 bases and J by 4 bases, with 11 bases between them. CDR3 sequence reads: CSVATGLNQPQHF. The CDR3 DNA is TGCAGCGTTGCAACAGGCCTTAATCAGCCCCAGCATTTT. Combining the CDR3 with reference TRBV29-1 and TRBJ1-5 gives the whole variable domain SAVISQKPSRDICQRGTSLTIQCQVDSQVTMMFWYRQQPGQSLTLIATANQGSEATYESGFVIDKFPISRPNLTFSTLTVSNMSPEDSSIYLCSVATGLNQPQHFGDGTRLSIL.

This rearrangement joins TRBV4-3 to TRBJ1-2; the D is unclear. From germline, CDR1 is LGHNA and CDR2 YSLEER. The CDR3 extends over 15 amino acids. Trimming took 3 bases from V and 7 from J, leaving 18 bases between them. CDR3 in amino acids: CASSHGSKLPLGYTF. The DNA for the CDR3 is TGCGCCAGCAGCCACGGGTCAAAGCTTCCTCTTGGCTACACCTTC.

This chain links TRBV9 with TRBJ1-3; D unclear. The CDR3 spans 11 residues. Trimming took 3 bases from V and 4 from J, leaving 2 bases between them. CDR1 SGDLS and CDR2 YYNGEE come from the germline V gene. The CDR3 DNA reads TGTGCCAGCAGCGGAGGAAACACCATATATTTT. Its protein is CASSGGNTIYF.

The J gene is TRBJ2-1, the V gene TRBV7-9; D unresolved. Trimming took 4 bases from V and 2 from J, leaving 15 bases between them. The germline V gene encodes CDR1 SEHNR and CDR2 FQNEAQ (reference sequence). The CDR3 loop spans 16 amino acids. The DNA of the CDR3 is TGTGCCAGCAGCTCGATATCTGCGGCGGCCTACAATGAGCAGTTCTTC. This translates into CASSSISAAAYNEQFF. The full variable domain, in which reference TRBV7-9 and TRBJ2-1 provide the parts outside the CDR3, is DTGVSQNPRHKITKRGQNVTFRCDPISEHNRLYWYRQTLGQGPEFLTYFQNEAQLEKSRLLSDRFSAERPKGSFSTLEIQRTEQGDSAMYLCASSSISAAAYNEQFFGPGTRLTVL.

The V call is TRBV7-9, the J call TRBJ2-2; tentatively, D is TRBD1 (5 bases). CDR1 and CDR2 (germline): SEHNR, FQNEAQ (reference sequence). There are 14 residues in the CDR3. V was trimmed by 3 bases and J by 7 bases, leaving 12 bases between them. CDR3 in DNA: TGTGCCAGCAGCTTTGTGCAGGGTAGCGGGGAGCTGTTTTTT. Translating it yields CASSFVQGSGELFF.

The rearrangement links TRBV20-1 to TRBJ2-1; D possibly uses TRBD1 or TRBD2 (5 bases each). Germline lookup yields CDR1 DFQATT and CDR2 SNEGSKA (reference sequence). The V end was cut by 3 bases, the J end by 8 bases, with 29 bases between. The CDR3 has 18 residues. The CDR3 DNA is TGCAGTGCTAGTTCCCCAGCCAGGGACGTTTGGGGTTACGATGAGCAGTTCTTC. Translation: CSASSPARDVWGYDEQFF.

This chain connects TRBV9 to TRBJ2-2; no firm D call. The CDR3 totals 15 residues. V shed 4 bases and J shed 0 bases, with 10 bases lying between them. Germline CDR1 is SGDLS and CDR2 is YYNGEE. This CDR3 reads CASSLIGSNTGELFF. As DNA, the CDR3 is TGTGCCAGCAGCCTTATAGGGTCGAACACCGGGGAGCTGTTTTTT.

The chain couples TRBV5-4 to TRBJ2-7; D is possibly TRBD1 (6 bases). The CDR3 consists of 12 residues. With 4 bases removed from V and 2 bases from J, the gap between germline ends came to 7 bases. Per germline, CDR1 SGHNT and CDR2 YYREEE (reference sequence). The CDR3 region is CASSGGAYEQYF. The CDR3 DNA sequence: TGTGCCAGCAGCGGGGGCGCCTACGAGCAGTACTTC. Together with reference TRBV5-4 and TRBJ2-7, the CDR3 gives the full variable domain: ETGVTQSPTHLIKTRGQQVTLRCSSQSGHNTVSWYQQALGQGPQFIFQYYREEENGRGNFPPRFSGLQFPNYSSELNVNALELDDSALYLCASSGGAYEQYFGPGTRLTVT.

The chain carries TRBV19 and TRBJ1-1; 7 nucleotides match TRBD1. V dropped 3 bases and J dropped 2; count of bases not matched to a gene: 6. Germline CDR1 and CDR2: LNHDA and SQIVND (reference sequence). This CDR3 has 15 residues. CDR3 bases: TGTGCCAGTAGTATCGCCGGGACAGTAAACACTGAAGCTTTCTTT. As protein: CASSIAGTVNTEAFF.

The chain joins TRBV2 to TRBJ2-3; possibly TRBD1 for D (6 bases). The germline V gene encodes CDR1 SNHLY and CDR2 FYNNEI. V gave up 6 bases and J gave up 2 bases, with 12 bases separating them. This CDR3 region has 14 residues. The CDR3 DNA is TGTGCCAGCAGGAAGGACAGCATCACAGATACGCAGTATTTT. Translated, it gives CASRKDSITDTQYF.

CDR3 sequence (DNA): TGCGCCAGCAGCCAATTCCCCGACGCGGGCAACACCGGGGAGCTGTTTTTT. Amino acids: CASSQFPDAGNTGELFF. The J gene is TRBJ2-2, the V gene TRBV4-3; D possibly corresponds to TRBD2 (5 bases). The germline V gene encodes CDR1 LGHNA and CDR2 YSLEER. Deletions cut 2 bases from V and 2 bases from J, with 15 bases between. CDR3 length: 17 residues.

This chain links TRBV9 with TRBJ2-5; D perhaps matches TRBD2 (6 bases). V was trimmed by 4 bases and J by 10 bases, leaving 29 bases between them. CDR3 length: 17 residues. In germline, CDR1 is SGDLS, CDR2 YYNGEE. In nucleotides, the CDR3 is TGTGCCAGCAGCCCCCTAGCAGGCAGTGGGGGTTGGAGGGTCCAGTACTTC. Translated, it gives CASSPLAGSGGWRVQYF.

The chain uses TRBV6-5 and TRBJ1-2; D might be TRBD1 (6 bases). From germline, CDR1 is MNHEY and CDR2 SVGAGI. Trimming left V 0 bases short and J 6 bases short, with 20 bases between. The CDR3 consists of 17 residues. The CDR3 nucleotides read TGTGCCAGCAGTTACTCGAAGGGGGGGCAGGATCGGAATGGCTACACCTTC. Its translation: CASSYSKGGQDRNGYTF.

The chain uses TRBV4-3 and TRBJ2-1; TRBD2 matches 7 bases. Germline values: CDR1 LGHNA, CDR2 YSLEER. The CDR3 runs 17 residues. V was clipped by 1 base and J by 2 bases; unmatched bases: 8. The DNA for the CDR3 is TGCGCCAGCAGCCAAGGCGGGGGTATAGTCGCCTACAATGAGCAGTTCTTC. Translated, it gives CASSQGGGIVAYNEQFF.

The chain has TRBV10-2 and TRBJ2-7; 8 nucleotides match TRBD1. This CDR3 has 14 amino acids. Germline trimming cut 7 bases from V and 2 bases from J; bases unmatched to any gene: 7. Germline CDR1 WSHSY, CDR2 SAAADI. DNA of the CDR3: TGCGCCAGCATGGGAGAGGACAGGGCCTACGAGCAGTACTTC. Amino acid sequence: CASMGEDRAYEQYF.